A single sample is the source of the 21 T cell receptor beta chains below, sequenced in a study of T cell clones after liver transplantation. TCRdb keeps only in-frame clones here, not all; method: immunoSEQ multiplex PCR. The sample carries roughly 100,000 clones, approximately 78% recorded once. This material consisted of CD4+ T cells from blood, taken before liver transplant. The receptors were gathered from a human donor who received a liver transplant.

The CDR3 protein is CASSLQGLGYTF. The CDR3 DNA reads as TGTGCCAGCAGTTTACAGGGATTGGGCTACACCTTC. The genes are TRBV28 and TRBJ1-2; the D gene is possibly TRBD1 (5 bases). The ends were cut back, 2 bases at V and 8 bases at J, with 9 bases in the middle. The V gene's germline CDR1 is MDHEN and CDR2 SYDVKM. The CDR3 length is 12 residues.

CDR3 amino acids: CASSVADRSYTDTQYF. The CDR3 DNA reads TGTGCCAGCAGCGTAGCTGACAGGAGTTACACAGATACGCAGTATTTT. The chain recombines TRBV9 with TRBJ2-3, with a possible D match to TRBD1 (6 bases). The ends were cut back, 0 bases at V and 2 bases at J, with 13 bases in the middle. CDR3 length: 16 residues. CDR1 SGDLS and CDR2 YYNGEE come from the germline V gene. The full variable domain, in which reference TRBV9 and TRBJ2-3 provide the parts outside the CDR3, is DSGVTQTPKHLITATGQRVTLRCSPRSGDLSVYWYQQSLDQGLQFLIQYYNGEERAKGNILERFSAQQFPDLHSELNLSSLELGDSALYFCASSVADRSYTDTQYFGPGTRLTVL.

This clone was picked up a small number of times. This chain joins TRBV28 and TRBJ2-4, with D tentatively TRBD2 (6 bases). This CDR3 spans 16 amino acids. Germline V gene sequence: CDR1 MDHEN, CDR2 SYDVKM. V lost 2 bases and J 0 bases, leaving 11 bases between the germline ends. The CDR3 reads CASSLAGPLAKNIQYF. The CDR3 DNA reads as TGTGCCAGCAGTTTAGCGGGACCGCTAGCCAAAAACATTCAGTACTTC.

The chain recombines TRBV4-1 with TRBJ2-3, with 11 bases aligning to TRBD2. V dropped 2 bases and J dropped 0; count of bases not matched to a gene: 7. The CDR3 consists of 18 residues. CDR1 MGHRA and CDR2 YSYEKL come from the germline V gene. The CDR3 DNA reads TGCGCCAGCAGCCAACTCATGACTAGCGGGACTAGCACAGATACGCAGTATTTT. It encodes CASSQLMTSGTSTDTQYF.

CDR3 loop: CASSEGPGNQPQHF. The CDR3 coding sequence is TGTGCCAGCAGTGAGGGCCCTGGCAATCAGCCCCAGCATTTT. The rearrangement joins TRBV6-1 to TRBJ1-5; no clear D. Deletions cut 3 bases from V and 2 bases from J, with 8 bases between. Germline values: CDR1 MNHNS, CDR2 SASEGT. The CDR3 runs 14 residues.

The chain is built from TRBV4-3 and TRBJ1-4; TRBD1 is a possible D gene (6 bases). Germline assignment: CDR1 LGHNA and CDR2 YSLEER. The length of the CDR3 is 15 residues. With 0 bases removed from V and 10 bases from J, the gap between germline ends came to 15 bases. CDR3 in amino acids: CASSQEALRGGKLFF. CDR3 DNA sequence: TGCGCCAGCAGCCAAGAAGCACTAAGGGGGGGAAAACTGTTTTTT.

The genes are TRBV5-1 and TRBJ1-2, with no clear D. The germline CDR1 and CDR2 sequences are SGHRS and YFSETQ. The CDR3 is made up of 15 amino acids. The V end was cut by 4 bases, the J end by 6 bases, with 19 bases between. The CDR3 coding sequence is TGCGCCAGCAGCCCCACCTTAGCGGGGATCGATGGCTACACCTTC. It is translated as CASSPTLAGIDGYTF.

The gene calls are TRBV10-3 and TRBJ2-7; D is ambiguous. Trimming took 6 bases from V and 1 from J, leaving 10 bases between them. The CDR3 loop spans 13 amino acids. In germline, CDR1 is ENHRY, CDR2 SYGVKD. CDR3 in DNA: TGTGCCATCAGGGTCGACGCGTCCTACGAGCAGTACTTC. Protein sequence: CAIRVDASYEQYF.

The chain employs TRBV7-2 and TRBJ1-1; D is ambiguous. The CDR3 has 14 amino acids. Trimming took off 5 bases at V and 0 bases at J, with 10 bases between the two ends. Germline assignment: CDR1 SGHTA and CDR2 FQGNSA. CDR3 in DNA: TGTGCCAGCAGCACTGAGGCGCTGAACACTGAAGCTTTCTTT. Protein: CASSTEALNTEAFF.

The chain links TRBV7-2 to TRBJ2-5; the D is unclear. There are 13 residues in the CDR3. Germline assignment: CDR1 SGHTA and CDR2 FQGNSA. V was cut by 1 base and J by 4 bases, with 7 bases left in between. This CDR3 reads CASSLGIAETQYF. Here the CDR3 DNA reads TGTGCCAGCAGCTTAGGGATCGCAGAGACCCAGTACTTC.

The table lists this clone with a count of one. The chain links TRBV11-2 to TRBJ2-1; TRBD1 or TRBD2 may be the D gene (5 bases each). Trimming cost V 0 bases and J 4 bases, with 16 bases left between them. This CDR3 is 17 amino acids long. Germline V gene data show CDR1 as SGHAT and CDR2 as FQNNGV. The DNA for the CDR3 is TGTGCCAGCAGCTTAGATCTGTGGGGACGGGGATACAATGAGCAGTTCTTC. Its translation: CASSLDLWGRGYNEQFF.

As DNA, the CDR3 is TGTGCCAGTAGTACCCCCAAGGGCTCCTACGAGCAGTACTTC. It translates to CASSTPKGSYEQYF. The V and J genes are TRBV19 and TRBJ2-7; D remains ambiguous. Trimming stripped 4 bases from V and 0 bases from J, with 10 bases between. CDR3 length: 14 amino acids. CDR1 is LNHDA, CDR2 SQIVND, per germline (reference sequence).

V is TRBV5-5 and J is TRBJ2-7; 7 bases map to TRBD1. V dropped 2 bases and J dropped 3; count of bases not matched to a gene: 5. The CDR3 loop spans 14 amino acids. The germline CDR1 and CDR2 sequences are SGHKS and YYEKEE (reference sequence). The DNA of the CDR3 is TGTGCCAGCAGCTTAGACAGGGACCTCTACGAGCAGTACTTC. Its protein product is CASSLDRDLYEQYF.

The chain has TRBV27 and TRBJ1-5, with TRBD1 identical over 8 bases. CDR1 is MNHEY and CDR2 is SMNVEV in the germline V gene (reference sequence). The trim removed 5 bases at V and 0 bases at J, leaving 18 bases unmatched. This CDR3 comprises 20 residues. Here the CDR3 DNA reads TGTGCCAGCAGTGGATACCGGGACAGGCCACACTTGCGTAGCAATCAGCCCCAGCATTTT. It yields the protein CASSGYRDRPHLRSNQPQHF.

The rearrangement joins TRBV7-2 to TRBJ1-6; possible D gene TRBD1, 6 bases. CDR1 SGHTA and CDR2 FQGNSA come from the germline V gene. Trimming stripped 5 bases from V and 9 bases from J, with 20 bases between. The CDR3 is 16 amino acids. CDR3 DNA: TGTGCCAGCAGCCGAGAAGGGGGAATTGGAGGTTCACCCCTCCACTTT. Protein product: CASSREGGIGGSPLHF.

The chain couples TRBV7-6 to TRBJ2-7, with 9 positions matching TRBD1. CDR1 is SGHVS, CDR2 FNYEAQ, per germline. This CDR3 has 16 residues. V shed 4 bases and J 4 bases; nucleotides not matched to a gene: 11. CDR3 in DNA: TGTGCCAGCAGCTCCCTGCCGGGACAGGGCATGTACGAGCAGTACTTC. Translation: CASSSLPGQGMYEQYF.

CDR3 sequence: CASSLGATYSEKLFF. The CDR3 DNA reads as TGTGCCAGCAGCTTAGGCGCGACCTACTCTGAAAAACTGTTTTTT. The chain joins TRBV7-9 to TRBJ1-4; D is unresolved. This CDR3 comprises 15 residues. CDR1 and CDR2 (germline): SEHNR, FQNEAQ (reference sequence). V lost 1 base, J lost 7 bases, and 13 bases lay in between.

The genes are TRBV28 and TRBJ1-5, with D possibly being TRBD1 (5 bases). There are 17 residues in the CDR3. Germline CDR1 MDHEN, CDR2 SYDVKM. Trimming removed 4 bases from V and 6 bases from J, with 22 bases in between. The CDR3 spells CASSYGRDRRRGQPQHF. Here the CDR3 DNA reads TGTGCCAGCAGTTACGGCCGGGATAGACGGAGGGGTCAGCCCCAGCATTTT.

This chain joins TRBV4-1 and TRBJ2-2, with unresolved D. Germline V gene data show CDR1 as MGHRA and CDR2 as YSYEKL. The CDR3 has 14 residues. Trimming took off 3 bases at V and 4 bases at J, with 9 bases between the two ends. The CDR3 bases are TGCGCCAGCAGCCAGGTTGAAGGCACCGGGGAGCTGTTTTTT. Amino acid sequence: CASSQVEGTGELFF.

The chain carries TRBV10-1 and TRBJ1-4; maybe TRBD1 (5 bases). Germline V gene sequence: CDR1 WNHNN, CDR2 SYGVQD (reference sequence). The CDR3 covers 18 residues. Trimming removed 3 bases at V and 0 bases at J, with 17 bases between. The CDR3 region is CASSDPPGEGPTNEKLFF. DNA of the CDR3: TGCGCCAGCAGTGATCCCCCGGGAGAGGGACCAACTAATGAAAAACTGTTTTTT.

This clone is a singleton in its sample. This chain connects TRBV18 to TRBJ2-6; D not resolved. This CDR3 comprises 17 residues. The V and J ends lost 0 bases and 0 bases respectively, with 9 bases between them. The germline V gene has CDR1 KGHSH and CDR2 LQKENI. CDR3 in DNA: TGTGCCAGCTCACCACCCGGCAGGTACTCTGGGGCCAACGTCCTGACTTTC. Protein product: CASSPPGRYSGANVLTF.